This T cell receptor beta chain was obtained from a study of T cell responses to AZD1222 COVID-19 vaccine. Trimming took off 7 bases at V and 0 bases at J, with 12 bases between the two ends. Germline V CDR1 and CDR2: MNHEY, SVGEGT. The CDR3 runs to 14 residues. Profiling relied on immunoSEQ multiplex PCR, and the TCRdb table lists in-frame clones only, not all of them. Of roughly 160,000 clones listed, roughly nine tenths are singletons. Study-wide results and limits: There were repertoire samples only from the period after the peak T cell response. Spike as a whole was targeted by vaccine-associated CD4 TCRs, dominant at 160-218 and 743-854. Donors were mostly white British, more females; clonal diversity possibly underestimated.

Remarks on this clone: Its matching antigen is unknown.

This TCR came from an adult in good health. The source material was peripheral blood, sampled on day 0 of AZD1222 vaccination. The rearrangement uses TRBV6-2 or TRBV6-3 and TRBJ1-1; maybe TRBD1 (5 bases). Written as DNA, the CDR3 is TGTGCCAGCAACCCCGGGACGGTGAACACTGAAGCTTTCTTT. Translation gives CASNPGTVNTEAFF.